Shown below are 9 T cell receptor beta chains from a single sample sequenced in a study of cytomegalovirus exposure and HLA in healthy donors. The PCR made use of 60 Vbeta and 13 Jbeta primers. The method was immunoSEQ multiplex PCR; TCRdb's version includes in-frame clones alone and lacks a portion of them. The sample lists around 150,000 clones; about 80% were seen once. The sample taken for sequencing was PBMCs. These receptors were collected from a male donor in good health and CMV-seronegative.

The CDR3 sequence is CASSPFGGASYNSPLHF. CDR3 sequence (DNA): TGTGCCAGCAGCCCCTTTGGGGGGGCGTCCTATAATTCACCCCTCCACTTT. The chain links TRBV7-2 to TRBJ1-6; D is perhaps TRBD1 (6 bases). Germline V gene data show CDR1 as SGHTA and CDR2 as FQGNSA. The CDR3 loop spans 17 amino acids. The V end lost 5 bases, the J end lost 1 base, and 15 bases lay between the germline ends.

The chain joins TRBV7-9 to TRBJ1-1; 7 positions agree with TRBD1. J gave up 1 base and V 5 bases, and 7 bases lay outside the gene matches. Looked up from germline, CDR1 is SEHNR and CDR2 is FQNEAQ (reference sequence). CDR3 size: 15 residues. CDR3 sequence: CASSNTDRPNTEAFF. For the CDR3, the DNA is TGTGCCAGCAGCAACACGGACAGGCCGAACACTGAAGCTTTCTTT.

The V gene is TRBV5-6, the J gene TRBJ1-2; D is perhaps TRBD1 (6 bases). Trimming took off 0 bases at V and 12 bases at J, with 15 bases between the two ends. The germline V gene encodes CDR1 SGHDT and CDR2 YYEEEE. The CDR3 consists of 13 residues. The CDR3 DNA reads TGTGCCAGCAGCTTGGCCCAGGGGCTGGGCAACACCTTC. This encodes CASSLAQGLGNTF.

In this sample, this clone turned up once. The CDR3 sequence is CASRPQNTGELFF. The CDR3 nucleotides are TGTGCCAGCAGACCACAGAACACCGGGGAGCTGTTTTTT. The chain employs TRBV7-2 and TRBJ2-2; unclear D gene. Trimming took off 6 bases at V and 1 base at J, with 6 bases between the two ends. The V gene's germline CDR1 is SGHTA and CDR2 FQGNSA. The CDR3 has 13 amino acids.

The rearrangement uses TRBV11-2 and TRBJ2-5, with 8 bases identical to TRBD1. CDR1 is SGHAT, CDR2 FQNNGV, per germline. The V gene end was trimmed by 2 bases and the J gene end by 5 bases; junction bases not matched to a gene: 4. This CDR3 contains 14 residues. In nucleotides, the CDR3 is TGTGCCAGCAGCTTACCAGGGGGCTGGGAGACCCAGTACTTC. Translation gives CASSLPGGWETQYF.

This chain uses TRBV4-2 with TRBJ2-7; 13 bases are a match to TRBD2. The CDR3 contains 16 residues. V lost 0 bases, J lost 3 bases, and 2 bases stayed unmatched. The germline V gene has CDR1 LGHNA and CDR2 YNFKEQ. DNA of the CDR3: TGTGCCAGCAGCCAAGACGGGACTAGCGGGATCTACGAGCAGTACTTC. Translated, it gives CASSQDGTSGIYEQYF.

The genes are TRBV4-1 and TRBJ2-3; 7 nucleotides match TRBD2. The CDR3 contains 16 residues. Germline V CDR1 and CDR2: MGHRA, YSYEKL. V dropped 4 bases and J dropped 4; count of bases not matched to a gene: 11. CDR3 protein: CASSLRGGSRSDTQYF. In nucleotides, the CDR3 is TGCGCCAGCAGCCTGAGGGGCGGGAGCCGATCAGATACGCAGTATTTT.

The table lists this clone with a count of one. The rearrangement joins TRBV6-1 to TRBJ2-7; 7 nucleotides agree with TRBD1. The V and J ends lost 4 bases and 7 bases, in that order; junction bases with no gene match: 10. Germline V gene sequence: CDR1 MNHNS, CDR2 SASEGT. The CDR3 runs to 14 residues. The CDR3 DNA is TGTGCCAGCAGTGCCCGACAGGGTTCGGGGGAGCAGTACTTC. Protein sequence: CASSARQGSGEQYF.

The rearrangement links TRBV9 to TRBJ2-7; D not resolved. CDR1 and CDR2 from the germline V gene are SGDLS and YYNGEE. The V gene lost 3 bases and the J gene lost 3 bases, with 13 bases spanning the gap. The CDR3 has 14 residues. This CDR3 is CASSAAPAGYEQYF. In nucleotides, the CDR3 is TGTGCCAGCAGCGCGGCCCCAGCAGGCTACGAGCAGTACTTC.